A single sample is the source of the 3 T cell receptor beta chains below, sequenced in a study of blood T cell repertoires in COVID-19. The data were produced by immunoSEQ multiplex PCR, yet TCRdb's version contains in-frame clones alone and is incomplete. The profile shows just over 150,000 clones, 84% of them singletons. Input material: peripheral blood. The source is a woman in her fifties or sixties with acute or convalescent COVID-19.

V is TRBV7-3 and J is TRBJ2-1; 10 bases agree with TRBD2. V gave up 1 base and J gave up 2 bases; unmatched junction bases: 5. This CDR3 is built from 17 residues. Germline CDR1 SGHTA, CDR2 FQGTGA. CDR3 bases: TGTGCCAGCAGCTTAAACGCCCTAGCGGGAGCCTACAATGAGCAGTTCTTC. Amino acids: CASSLNALAGAYNEQFF. Full variable domain (rest looked up from reference TRBV7-3 and TRBJ2-1): GAGVSQTPSNKVTEKGKYVELRCDPISGHTALYWYRQSLGQGPEFLIYFQGTGAADDSGLPNDRFFAVRPEGSVSTLKIQRTERGDSAVYLCASSLNALAGAYNEQFFGPGTRLTVL.

This clone is medium-sized in the sample. This rearrangement joins TRBV27 to TRBJ1-6; 7 bases match TRBD1. The CDR3 covers 17 residues. With 1 base clipped from V and 4 bases from J, the junction kept 7 bases outside the gene matches. Germline V gene lookup returns CDR1 MNHEY and CDR2 SMNVEV (reference sequence). The CDR3 coding sequence is TGTGCCAGCAGTTTATATGACAGGGCTGCGTATAATTCACCCCTCCACTTT. Translating gives CASSLYDRAAYNSPLHF.

This clone was seen a few times. This rearrangement joins TRBV5-5 to TRBJ2-1; 9 nucleotides align to TRBD2. Trimming took 2 bases from V and 4 from J; bases not matched to a gene: 7. The CDR3 runs to 16 residues. CDR1 is SGHKS, CDR2 YYEKEE, per germline (reference sequence). The CDR3 is CASSFRAGGGYNEQFF. The CDR3 nucleotides are TGTGCCAGCAGCTTTCGAGCGGGGGGAGGGTACAATGAGCAGTTCTTC.